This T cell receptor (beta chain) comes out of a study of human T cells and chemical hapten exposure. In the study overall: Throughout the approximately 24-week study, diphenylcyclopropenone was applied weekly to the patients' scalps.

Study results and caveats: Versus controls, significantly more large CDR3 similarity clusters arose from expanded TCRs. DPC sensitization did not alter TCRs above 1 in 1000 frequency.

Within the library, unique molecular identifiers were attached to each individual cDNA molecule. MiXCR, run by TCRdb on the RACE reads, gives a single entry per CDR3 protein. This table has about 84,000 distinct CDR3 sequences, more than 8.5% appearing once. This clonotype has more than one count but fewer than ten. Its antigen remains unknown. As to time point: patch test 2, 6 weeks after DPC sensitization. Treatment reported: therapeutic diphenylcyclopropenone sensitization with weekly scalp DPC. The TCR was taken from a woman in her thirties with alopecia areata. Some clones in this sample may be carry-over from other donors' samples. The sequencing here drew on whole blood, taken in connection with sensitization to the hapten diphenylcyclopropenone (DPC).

CDR3: CASGAPEREQYF. The CDR3 DNA follows: TGTGCCAGCGGTGCGCCAGAGAGGGAGCAGTACTTC. The chain couples TRBV7-2 to TRBJ2-7; D is unclear. Germline V gene lookup returns CDR1 SGHTA and CDR2 FQGNSA. The CDR3 is 12 residues long. Trimming left V 8 bases short and J 7 bases short, with 15 bases between.